Listed below are T cell receptor beta chains from one sample, sequenced in a study of response to subunit inactivated influenza vaccine. TCRdb re-analysed the RT-PCR reads in MiXCR, keeping a single row per CDR3 protein. The sample holds hundreds of thousands of distinct CDR3 sequences; around 25% are singletons and the top ten take less than 2.5%. The specimen was CD4+ T cells sorted from PBMCs, collected less than 6 days after vaccination. The source is a man aged 50 or older who received an inactivated influenza vaccine. CDR3s include the opening cysteine and the closing phenylalanine or tryptophan. A D gene is named only where the DNA matches it firmly. Clone size is stated in some rows and not others, as once, few, many or a class when expanded.

CDR3nt | CDR3aa | d_gene | j_gene | abundance | v_gene
TGTGCCAGTCAGGGGGGCTTCTCCTACGAGCAGTACTTC | CASQGGFSYEQYF | NA | TRBJ2-7 | few | TRBV19
TGCAGCATTGGGGGGGCCCCTCAAGAGACCCAGTACTTC | CSIGGAPQETQYF | NA | TRBJ2-5 | NA | TRBV29-1
TGCGCCAGGCCAGGGGATTATGGCTACACCTTC | CARPGDYGYTF | NA | TRBJ1-2 | few | TRBV5-1
TGCAGTGCTAGAGACGTCGAGCGGACAGGGCTTACAGATACGCAGTATTTT | CSARDVERTGLTDTQYF | TRBD1 | TRBJ2-3 | many | TRBV20-1
TGTGCCAGCAGCAATAGCGGGAGAGTCTACGAGCAGTACTTC | CASSNSGRVYEQYF | TRBD2 | TRBJ2-7 | NA | TRBV7-9
TGTGCCAGCAGCCAAGATAGGACGGGGCAAGCCAAAAATTCACCCCTCCACTTT | CASSQDRTGQAKNSPLHF | NA | TRBJ1-6 | few | TRBV3-1
TGTGCCAGCAGCCAGGGACAGCTGGGGGCCGAGCAGTACTTC | CASSQGQLGAEQYF | TRBD1 | TRBJ2-7 | NA | TRBV13
TGCAGTGCTAGAGGGGGTTACAGGGGATCCGGAAACACCATATATTTT | CSARGGYRGSGNTIYF | TRBD1 | TRBJ1-3 | NA | TRBV20-1
TGTGCCGCCAGTGGACTAGCGGGAGGGCCGAGGTCCTACGAGCAGTACTTC | CAASGLAGGPRSYEQYF | TRBD2 | TRBJ2-7 | few | TRBV30
TGCAGTGCTAGAGTGGGACTGGCCTACGAGCAGTACTTC | CSARVGLAYEQYF | NA | TRBJ2-7 | NA | TRBV20-1